A single sample gave rise to the 26 T cell receptor beta chains below, sequenced in a study of cytomegalovirus exposure and HLA in healthy donors. The primer mix had 60 Vbeta and 13 Jbeta primers. TCRdb's table, derived via immunoSEQ multiplex PCR, lists solely in-frame clones and lacks some. Of under 200,000 clones in the sample, more than 60% were seen once. The sequenced sample was PBMCs. These TCRs come from a woman aged 40 to 50 in good health and CMV-seropositive.

V is TRBV9 and J is TRBJ1-2, with 12 bases matching TRBD1. The CDR3 covers 14 residues. Losses at the gene ends were 3 bases for V and 7 bases for J; bases not matched to a gene: 4. CDR1 and CDR2 (germline): SGDLS, YYNGEE. The CDR3 region has the DNA TGTGCCAGCAGCGCCGGGACAGGGGGCCGTGGCTACACCTTC. Its translation: CASSAGTGGRGYTF.

This chain connects TRBV28 to TRBJ1-1; TRBD1 is a possible D gene (6 bases). Germline assignment: CDR1 MDHEN and CDR2 SYDVKM. The CDR3 sequence is 14 residues long. The V end was cut by 8 bases, the J end by 4 bases, with 17 bases between. The CDR3 DNA is TGTGCCAGCGGGTTCGGGGGGCATAGCACTGAAGCTTTCTTT. It yields the protein CASGFGGHSTEAFF.

V gene TRBV13 combines with J gene TRBJ2-3; TRBD1 might be the D (6 bases). Germline CDR1 is PRHDT and CDR2 is FYEKMQ (reference sequence). The V end lost 3 bases, the J end lost 0 bases, and 7 bases lay between the germline ends. The CDR3 runs 14 residues. DNA for the CDR3: TGTGCCAGCAGCTTGAGGGGGAGCACAGATACGCAGTATTTT. Its protein product is CASSLRGSTDTQYF.

A single count supports this clone. The chain uses TRBV6-1 and TRBJ1-2; 7 bases are shared with TRBD1. This CDR3 is 15 amino acids long. Germline CDR1 and CDR2: MNHNS and SASEGT. V trimming: 5 bases; J trimming: 8 bases; junction bases outside the gene matches: 14. The CDR3 region is CASSLLGTELEGYTF. For the CDR3, the DNA is TGTGCCAGCAGTCTCCTAGGGACAGAGCTTGAAGGCTACACCTTC.

This clone was observed a few times. The CDR3 here is CASRPGQNTGELFF. CDR3 bases: TGTGCCAGCAGACCCGGACAGAACACCGGGGAGCTGTTTTTT. The chain is built from TRBV2 and TRBJ2-2; a possible D gene is TRBD1 (5 bases). Germline lookup yields CDR1 SNHLY and CDR2 FYNNEI. The V end lost 6 bases, the J end lost 1 base, and 9 bases lay between the germline ends. This CDR3 is built from 14 residues.

V and J are TRBV5-4 and TRBJ1-1, with 8 bases fitting TRBD1. The CDR3 is made up of 13 amino acids. In germline, CDR1 is SGHNT, CDR2 YYREEE (reference sequence). The junction had 1 base not matched to a gene; V was cut back by 3 bases and J by 3 bases. Written as DNA, the CDR3 is TGTGCCAGCAGCTGGGACAGGCACACTGAAGCTTTCTTT. This sequence encodes CASSWDRHTEAFF.

The rearrangement joins TRBV6-5 to TRBJ2-3; 8 bases agree with TRBD1. Germline V gives CDR1 MNHEY, CDR2 SVGAGI. Trimming at V came to 7 bases and at J to 4 bases, leaving 4 bases not matched to a gene. This CDR3 has 13 residues. CDR3 amino acids: CASTMTGADTQYF. The CDR3 DNA is TGTGCCAGCACCATGACAGGGGCAGATACGCAGTATTTT.

The chain links TRBV5-1 to TRBJ2-5; D may be TRBD2 (6 bases). The ends were cut back, 4 bases at V and 5 bases at J, with 15 bases in the middle. The CDR3 has 14 amino acids. Germline lookup yields CDR1 SGHRS and CDR2 YFSETQ. CDR3 in amino acids: CASSLRETLETQYF. The CDR3 DNA reads TGCGCCAGCAGCCTTCGGGAGACTCTCGAGACCCAGTACTTC.

This clone was counted only a few times. V usage is TRBV28 and J usage is TRBJ1-1; 10 bases fit TRBD1. The ends lost 6 bases at V and 3 bases at J; junction bases unmatched: 4. CDR3 length: 14 residues. The germline V gene has CDR1 MDHEN and CDR2 SYDVKM. This CDR3 is CASRRGQGYTEAFF. In DNA form, the CDR3 reads TGTGCCAGCAGGCGGGGACAGGGGTACACTGAAGCTTTCTTT.

The count of this clone is one. The V and J genes are TRBV6-5 and TRBJ2-1, with TRBD2 as a possible D gene (5 bases). CDR1 is MNHEY and CDR2 is SVGAGI in the germline V gene. The CDR3 has 16 amino acids. Trimming removed 0 bases at V and 7 bases at J, with 16 bases between. Here the CDR3 DNA reads TGTGCCAGCAGTTACTCGAGGGTACTAACCTGGAATGAGCAGTTCTTC. It translates to CASSYSRVLTWNEQFF.

In regard to this clone: Additional DNA sequences in this sample encode the identical CDR3. This chain connects TRBV11-3 to TRBJ2-7, with D possibly TRBD2 on 5 matching bases. CDR1 is SGHNT and CDR2 is YENEEA in the germline V gene. Between the trimmed V and J ends, which lost 1 base and 6 bases, there was a span of 7 bases. This CDR3 has 12 residues. CDR3 region: CASSLGEGEQYF. Here the CDR3 DNA reads TGTGCCAGCAGCTTAGGTGAGGGCGAGCAGTACTTC.

Comments on this clone: Its ends do not fully match the called genes, so a read error is possible. The V and J genes are TRBV6-4 and TRBJ2-5; D is uncertain. Germline CDR1 MRHNA, CDR2 SNTAGT. The CDR3 consists of 14 residues. Written as DNA, the CDR3 is TGTGCCAGCAGTGAAACCCCCGGCGGAGAGGCCCAGTACTTC. It translates to CASSETPGGEAQYF.

The chain is built from TRBV5-1 and TRBJ1-5; D unresolved. CDR1 and CDR2 (germline): SGHRS, YFSETQ. V was cut by 0 bases and J by 9 bases, with 13 bases left in between. There are 14 residues in the CDR3. The CDR3 bases are TGCGCCAGCAGCTTGGTGTCCCCCCGTGTGCCCCAGCATTTT. Its protein is CASSLVSPRVPQHF.

The rearrangement joins TRBV15 to TRBJ2-6; D might be TRBD2 (6 bases). Between the trimmed V and J ends, which lost 2 bases and 3 bases, there was a span of 14 bases. This CDR3 spans 17 amino acids. CDR1 and CDR2 from the germline V gene are LNHNV and YYDKDF (reference sequence). As DNA, the CDR3 is TGTGCCACCAGCAGAAGCGGGCCAATCGGTGGGGCCAACGTCCTGACTTTC. Its protein product is CATSRSGPIGGANVLTF.

This CDR3 reads CATSREGQVWETQYF. CDR3 DNA sequence: TGTGCCACCAGCAGAGAGGGACAGGTCTGGGAGACCCAGTACTTC. This sequence joins TRBV15 and TRBJ2-5; TRBD1 aligns across 8 bases. The CDR3 is 15 amino acids. With 0 bases clipped from V and 5 bases from J, the junction kept 5 bases outside the gene matches. CDR1 is LNHNV and CDR2 is YYDKDF in the germline V gene (reference sequence).

The chain couples TRBV2 to TRBJ1-2; 7 bases map to TRBD1. CDR1 and CDR2 from the germline V gene are SNHLY and FYNNEI. Trimming at V came to 5 bases and at J to 3 bases, leaving 3 bases not matched to a gene. The CDR3 contains 13 residues. The CDR3 DNA reads as TGTGCCAGCAGTTTAGACAGGGACTATGGCTACACCTTC. It specifies CASSLDRDYGYTF.

This rearrangement joins TRBV28 to TRBJ2-1; TRBD2 aligns across 9 bases. The V gene end was trimmed by 6 bases and the J gene end by 9 bases; junction bases not matched to a gene: 6. Germline V gene lookup returns CDR1 MDHEN and CDR2 SYDVKM. The length of the CDR3 is 13 residues. The CDR3 DNA sequence: TGTGCCAGCAGCTCGGGACTAGCCGGTGAGCAGTTCTTC. Translated, it gives CASSSGLAGEQFF.

The chain joins TRBV4-1 to TRBJ2-5; the match to TRBD2 covers 11 bases. The V gene end was trimmed by 3 bases and the J gene end by 1 base; junction bases not matched to a gene: 10. The CDR3 runs to 18 residues. CDR1 is MGHRA, CDR2 YSYEKL, per germline. Here the CDR3 DNA reads TGCGCCAGCAGCCATACACTGGGACTAGCGGAGCTCCAAGAGACCCAGTACTTC. Protein: CASSHTLGLAELQETQYF.

This clone was seen once. This chain connects TRBV6-4 to TRBJ2-5; 8 bases are shared with TRBD1. Unmatched junction bases numbered 4, after V lost 6 bases and J lost 1 base. The CDR3 covers 14 residues. The germline V gene encodes CDR1 MRHNA and CDR2 SNTAGT. Here the CDR3 reads CASSLDRGQETQYF. CDR3 bases: TGTGCCAGCAGCCTTGACAGGGGCCAAGAGACCCAGTACTTC.

The chain is built from TRBV6-6 and TRBJ1-5, with TRBD1 matching over 7 bases. V shed 6 bases and J 4 bases; nucleotides not matched to a gene: 12. Looked up from germline, CDR1 is MNHNY and CDR2 is SVGAGI (reference sequence). The CDR3 spans 16 residues. This CDR3 is CASRDRQGRRNQPQHF. The CDR3 coding sequence is TGTGCCAGCAGGGACAGACAGGGAAGGAGGAATCAGCCCCAGCATTTT.

The CDR3 sequence is CASSLDRGGRVDEQFF. As DNA, the CDR3 is TGTGCCAGCAGCTTAGATCGTGGCGGGAGGGTGGATGAGCAGTTCTTC. The chain joins TRBV11-2 to TRBJ2-1, with TRBD2 matching 9 bases. Germline loops: CDR1 SGHAT, CDR2 FQNNGV. This CDR3 is built from 16 residues. V was clipped by 0 bases and J by 8 bases; unmatched bases: 8. Full variable domain (outside the CDR3, taken from reference TRBV11-2 and TRBJ2-1): EAGVAQSPRYKIIEKRQSVAFWCNPISGHATLYWYQQILGQGPKLLIQFQNNGVVDDSQLPKDRFSAERLKGVDSTLKIQPAKLEDSAVYLCASSLDRGGRVDEQFFGPGTRLTVL.

The chain joins TRBV7-2 to TRBJ1-6; possibly TRBD1 for D (6 bases). CDR1 and CDR2 from the germline V gene are SGHTA and FQGNSA. The CDR3 spans 15 residues. V lost 3 bases and J lost 9, with 15 bases in between. The CDR3 sequence is CASSFMGQGISPLHF. CDR3 DNA: TGTGCCAGCAGCTTCATGGGACAAGGCATTTCACCCCTCCACTTT. The entire variable domain, with the rest obtained from reference TRBV7-2 and TRBJ1-6, is as follows: GAGVSQSPSNKVTEKGKDVELRCDPISGHTALYWYRQSLGQGLEFLIYFQGNSAPDKSGLPSDRFSAERTGGSVSTLTIQRTQQEDSAVYLCASSFMGQGISPLHFGNGTRLTVT.

The rearrangement joins TRBV5-4 to TRBJ2-7; D not resolved. From germline, CDR1 is SGHNT and CDR2 YYREEE (reference sequence). Trimming left V 4 bases short and J 0 bases short, with 11 bases between. This CDR3 is 14 amino acids long. CDR3: CASSATASSYEQYF. DNA of the CDR3: TGTGCCAGCAGCGCTACCGCGAGCTCCTACGAGCAGTACTTC.

The chain carries TRBV7-9 and TRBJ1-5, with a weak D call TRBD1 (5 bases). Trimming removed 2 bases from V and 4 bases from J, with 15 bases in between. The germline V gene encodes CDR1 SEHNR and CDR2 FQNEAQ (reference sequence). The CDR3 consists of 16 residues. The CDR3 spells CASSLWGRGGNQPQHF. The CDR3 region has the DNA TGTGCCAGCAGCTTATGGGGTCGGGGGGGGAATCAGCCCCAGCATTTT.

This clone was seen a handful of times. V is TRBV7-2 and J is TRBJ2-7, with TRBD2 matching 14 bases. Germline values: CDR1 SGHTA, CDR2 FQGNSA. The V and J ends lost 4 bases and 6 bases, in that order; junction bases with no gene match: 8. This CDR3 contains 16 residues. Written as DNA, the CDR3 is TGTGCCAGCAGCTCGGGACTAGCGGGAGTCCCTATCGAGCAGTACTTC. Translated, it gives CASSSGLAGVPIEQYF.

V gene TRBV4-1 combines with J gene TRBJ2-1; possible D gene TRBD2, 6 bases. The germline CDR1 and CDR2 sequences are MGHRA and YSYEKL. The CDR3 loop spans 15 amino acids. V lost 3 bases to trimming and J lost 3 bases, with 12 bases between them. The CDR3 here is CASSHNGLNYNEQFF. For the CDR3, the DNA is TGCGCCAGCAGCCATAATGGACTAAACTACAATGAGCAGTTCTTC.